A single sample is the source of the 19 T cell receptor beta chains below, sequenced in a study of molecular identifiers for immune sequencing clone quantification. TCRdb passed the PCR reads through MiXCR, listing each CDR3 protein once. The sample shows about 510,000 distinct CDR3 sequences, over 20% of them seen only once. The sequencing sample was made of naive CD8+ T cells from blood, with Jurkat cell RNA spiked in. Described subset: FACS-sorted CD8+CD4-CCR7+CD45RA+ naive T cells. Source of these receptors: a human donor in good health. Some libraries in this study had Jurkat cell RNA spiked in.

To note about this clonotype: Possible read error: a much larger clone is one base away. The chain joins TRBV12-3 or TRBV12-4 to TRBJ2-3; D is undetermined. The CDR3 covers 14 residues. Here the CDR3 DNA reads TGTGCCAGCAGTTTTCCCTTAGAGGCAGATACGCCGTATTTT. Residues: CASSFPLEADTPYF.

This clonotype was recorded a few times. The chain links TRBV12-3 or TRBV12-4 to TRBJ2-1, with 7 bases lining up with TRBD1. The CDR3 length is 13 residues. V gave up 3 bases and J gave up 8 bases; unmatched junction bases: 4. The DNA of the CDR3 is TGTGCCAGCAGTTTGACAGGGTTTGATGAGCAGTTCTTC. It translates to CASSLTGFDEQFF.

The chain carries TRBV30 and TRBJ1-2; D remains ambiguous. This CDR3 spans 12 amino acids. Germline V CDR1 and CDR2: GTSNPN, SVGIG (reference sequence). Trimming took off 7 bases at V and 2 bases at J, with 11 bases between the two ends. The CDR3 loop reads CAYEGVNYGYTF. The CDR3 nucleotides read TGTGCCTATGAGGGAGTAAACTATGGCTACACCTTC.

In the case of this clonotype: This could be a read error, since a much larger clone is one nucleotide away. CDR3 sequence (DNA): TGTGCCAGCAGTTTTGCGTTAACTGAAGCTTTCTTT. Translating gives CASSFALTEAFF. The chain links TRBV27 to TRBJ1-1; the D is unclear. V lost 3 bases and J 5 bases, leaving 7 bases between the germline ends. The CDR3 is 12 amino acids. CDR1 is MNHEY and CDR2 is SMNVEV in the germline V gene (reference sequence).

The chain couples TRBV4-1 to TRBJ2-7; no firm D call. The CDR3 covers 15 residues. The V gene lost 0 bases and the J gene lost 5 bases, with 14 bases spanning the gap. Germline CDR1 is MGHRA and CDR2 is YSYEKL. The CDR3 bases are TGCGCCAGCAGCCAAGAAGACTTATTTATCCACGAGCAGTACTTC. This codes for CASSQEDLFIHEQYF.

This clonotype occurred a few times. The chain's CDR3 is CASSQMGGGTGGYTF. In nucleotides, the CDR3 is TGTGCCAGCAGCCAGATGGGAGGCGGTACCGGTGGCTACACCTTC. This chain connects TRBV6-5 to TRBJ1-2; the D is unclear. Germline CDR1 MNHEY, CDR2 SVGAGI. This CDR3 is 15 amino acids long. Trimming removed 6 bases at V and 7 bases at J, with 21 bases between.

The J gene is TRBJ2-3, the V gene TRBV12-3 or TRBV12-4; D possibly matches TRBD1 or TRBD2 (5 bases each). V was clipped by 6 bases and J by 10 bases, with 14 bases between them. There are 12 residues in the CDR3. This CDR3 reads CASRPEGWAQYF. The DNA for the CDR3 is TGTGCCAGCAGACCCGAGGGGTGGGCGCAGTATTTT.

In this sample, this clonotype turned up a few times. The chain has TRBV18 and TRBJ2-5; TRBD1 is a possible D gene (5 bases). From germline, CDR1 is KGHSH and CDR2 LQKENI. Trimming stripped 2 bases from V and 1 base from J, with 17 bases between. The CDR3 is 17 amino acids. The CDR3 DNA sequence: TGTGCCAGCTCACCAGTAGATTCTACAGGCCTCCAAGAGACCCAGTACTTC. Translating it yields CASSPVDSTGLQETQYF.

The J gene is TRBJ1-2, the V gene TRBV3-1; 7 bases are a match to TRBD1. CDR3 length: 16 residues. Germline V gene lookup returns CDR1 LGHDT and CDR2 YNNKEL (reference sequence). Germline trimming cut 0 bases from V and 5 bases from J; bases unmatched to any gene: 9. The CDR3 nucleotides read TGTGCCAGCAGCCAAGATCGAGGGGGCGTAGGGTATGGCTACACCTTC. Amino acid sequence: CASSQDRGGVGYGYTF.

This clonotype was seen ten or more times. The chain joins TRBV12-3 or TRBV12-4 to TRBJ2-3, with 13 bases matching TRBD2. V gave up 6 bases and J gave up 6 bases; unmatched junction bases: 6. This CDR3 has 15 amino acids. CDR3 amino acids: CASRRTSGRLDTQYF. The CDR3 DNA is TGTGCCAGCAGGCGGACTAGCGGGAGACTGGATACGCAGTATTTT.

In its sample, this clonotype was seen a few times. V is TRBV27 and J is TRBJ1-5; D is possibly TRBD1 (5 bases). Germline V gives CDR1 MNHEY, CDR2 SMNVEV (reference sequence). V lost 5 bases and J 2 bases, leaving 13 bases between the germline ends. The CDR3 has 15 residues. The CDR3 spells CASSTRQSGNQPQHF. The DNA for the CDR3 is TGTGCCAGCAGTACCCGACAGTCGGGCAATCAGCCCCAGCATTTT.

The CDR3 DNA reads as TGTGCCAGTAGTATGGGCAGTTCCTACGAGCAGTACTTC. This codes for CASSMGSSYEQYF. This rearrangement joins TRBV19 to TRBJ2-7; D unresolved. V gave up 3 bases and J gave up 1 base, with 7 bases separating them. From germline, CDR1 is LNHDA and CDR2 SQIVND (reference sequence). The CDR3 is 13 residues long.

V gene TRBV11-2 combines with J gene TRBJ2-1; possibly TRBD1 or TRBD2 for D (5 bases each). V dropped 5 bases and J dropped 3 bases, with 11 bases sitting between them. The CDR3 contains 14 residues. Germline CDR1 SGHAT, CDR2 FQNNGV. The CDR3 coding sequence is TGTGCCAGCAGCCAGGGACGGAACTACAATGAGCAGTTCTTC. This encodes CASSQGRNYNEQFF.

This clonotype has a count of ten or more. The CDR3 bases are TGTGCCAGCAGGCAAATTAGCGGGACGACAGATACGCAGTATTTT. Amino acids: CASRQISGTTDTQYF. V and J are TRBV3-1 and TRBJ2-3; 8 bases agree with TRBD2. V shed 6 bases and J 3 bases; nucleotides not matched to a gene: 8. CDR1 and CDR2 from the germline V gene are LGHDT and YNNKEL (reference sequence). This CDR3 is built from 15 residues.

This clonotype was counted ten times or more. V and J are TRBV12-3 or TRBV12-4 and TRBJ2-3; D is undetermined. The CDR3 runs 14 residues. Trimming pared 5 bases from V and 5 bases from J, leaving 14 bases between. The CDR3 loop reads CASSPTFGEDTQYF. CDR3 DNA sequence: TGTGCCAGCAGTCCAACATTTGGGGAAGATACGCAGTATTTT.

This clonotype appeared many times. This chain connects TRBV13 to TRBJ2-3, with unresolved D. The CDR3 covers 15 residues. V was cut by 5 bases and J by 6 bases, with 18 bases left in between. CDR1 is PRHDT, CDR2 FYEKMQ, per germline (reference sequence). The CDR3 DNA is TGTGCCAGCAGCCCGCCTCCCCCTGGCGGTGATACGCAGTATTTT. It yields the protein CASSPPPPGGDTQYF.

With regard to this clonotype: A much larger clonotype is one base distant, so this may be a read error. The rearrangement joins TRBV7-9 to TRBJ2-3; D ambiguous. This CDR3 region has 14 residues. Looked up from germline, CDR1 is SEHNR and CDR2 is FQNEAQ (reference sequence). V shed 2 bases and J shed 1 base, with 7 bases lying between them. CDR3 residues: CASSLNSGTDTQYF. For the CDR3, the DNA is TGTGCCAGCAGCTTAAACTCCGGCACAGATACGCAGTATTTT. Variable domain in full (rest from reference TRBV7-9 and TRBJ2-3): DTGVSQNPRHKITKRGQNVTFRCDPISEHNRLYWYRQTLGQGPEFLTYFQNEAQLEKSRLLSDRFSAERPKGSFSTLEIQRTEQGDSAMYLCASSLNSGTDTQYFGPGTRLTVL.

About this clonotype itself: No conserved phenylalanine or tryptophan is present at the end of the CDR3, so a read error is the likely explanation. CDR3 DNA sequence: TGCAGTGCTAGAGATCCCATGGGGGACTACGAGCAGTACCTC. It encodes CSARDPMGDYEQYL. This chain joins TRBV20-1 and TRBJ2-7; D possibly matches TRBD1 or TRBD2 (5 bases each). The V gene's germline CDR1 is DFQATT and CDR2 SNEGSKA (reference sequence). CDR3 length: 14 residues. Trimming pared 0 bases from V and 3 bases from J, leaving 12 bases between.

This clonotype has more than one count but fewer than ten. V gene TRBV18 combines with J gene TRBJ2-4, with TRBD1 matching 9 bases. V was pared by 2 bases and J by 7 bases, with 0 bases of the junction left unmatched. The CDR3 sequence is 13 residues long. CDR1 and CDR2 from the germline V gene are KGHSH and LQKENI. The CDR3 DNA is TGTGCCAGCTCACCAGGGACAGGGAACATTCAGTACTTC. It translates to CASSPGTGNIQYF.